The TCR beta chain under discussion was sequenced for a study of spatial heterogeneity in lung cancer. Study in general: More than eight raw reads, on average, carried each unique TCR and UMI combination.

V dropped 3 bases and J dropped 2; count of bases not matched to a gene: 6. This CDR3 has 15 amino acids. Germline lookup yields CDR1 SGHNT and CDR2 YYREEE (reference sequence). A distinct unique molecular identifier was carried by each TCR cDNA molecule. TCRdb reprocessed the 5' RACE reads with MiXCR, giving one entry per CDR3 protein. Of 48,000 or so distinct CDR3 sequences listed, approximately 5% were seen once; the top ten hold 11%. Described time point: sample taken at primary tumor resection. In each case, whole RNA from tumor, nontumor lung or frozen PBMC was sequenced unsorted. This clonotype was detected ten times or more.

The origin of this receptor is a male donor with early-stage non-small cell lung cancer. The chain employs TRBV5-4 and TRBJ2-5; TRBD1 aligns across 8 bases. The sequences come from PBMCs, collected at surgery. For the CDR3, the DNA is TGTGCCAGCAGCTCCGGTCGGGACAGGCAAGAGACCCAGTACTTC. Protein: CASSSGRDRQETQYF.